The 5 T cell receptor beta chains below come from one sample, sequenced in a study of CD8 T cells in Susac syndrome. Roughly 0.45 to 1 ug RNA was reverse transcribed with random hexamers. TCRdb called the immunoSEQ multiplex PCR reads again in MiXCR, with one record for every CDR3 protein. The data show about 210,000 distinct CDR3 sequences, with 85% to 95% seen just once and approximately 0.15% held by the top ten. The sample consisted of CD4+ T cells from PBMCs. Every receptor here comes from a human donor with Susac syndrome.

The rearrangement links TRBV29-1 to TRBJ2-7; the D call may be TRBD1 or TRBD2 (5 bases each). V lost 7 bases, J lost 2 bases, and 18 bases lay in between. Looked up from germline, CDR1 is SQVTM and CDR2 is ANQGSEA. The CDR3 sequence is 14 residues long. The CDR3 sequence: CSASRGPRAYEQYF. The CDR3 DNA sequence: TGCAGCGCCAGTCGGGGCCCCAGAGCCTACGAGCAGTACTTC.

CDR3 amino acids: CASSVATTGRTDTQYF. The CDR3 DNA reads TGTGCCAGCAGCGTAGCTACGACAGGACGCACAGATACGCAGTATTTT. V usage is TRBV9 and J usage is TRBJ2-3, with D tentatively TRBD1 (6 bases). Trimming removed 0 bases from V and 1 base from J, with 12 bases in between. The CDR3 is 16 amino acids. CDR1 is SGDLS, CDR2 YYNGEE, per germline.

The V call is TRBV4-3, the J call TRBJ2-6; 15 bases are a match to TRBD2. Germline CDR1 reads LGHNA; CDR2 reads YSLEER. The CDR3 length is 20 residues. The J segment lost 4 bases and the V segment lost 4 bases, leaving 11 bases of the junction unmatched. The CDR3 DNA reads TGCGCCAGCAGCCCCAGGGGGACTAGCGGGGGGCCTGGGGGGGCCAACGTCCTGACTTTC. Encoded protein: CASSPRGTSGGPGGANVLTF.

This chain uses TRBV12-5 with TRBJ1-5, with D perhaps matching TRBD1 (6 bases). V dropped 6 bases and J dropped 3 bases, with 15 bases sitting between them. Per germline, CDR1 LGHNT and CDR2 FRNRAP. The CDR3 extends over 15 amino acids. The CDR3 loop reads CASGPPGQFNQPQHF. The CDR3 coding sequence is TGTGCTAGTGGCCCTCCCGGACAGTTCAATCAGCCCCAGCATTTT.

The J gene is TRBJ2-5, the V gene TRBV15; D perhaps matches TRBD2 (7 bases). Germline V gene sequence: CDR1 LNHNV, CDR2 YYDKDF (reference sequence). The CDR3 runs to 13 residues. V was shortened by 4 bases and J by 2 bases, with 8 bases between the two germline ends. The CDR3 DNA reads as TGTGCCACCAGCAAGGGGGGGCAAGAGACCCAGTACTTC. Its translation: CATSKGGQETQYF.